This is a list of T cell receptor beta chains from one sample in a study of blood T cell repertoires in COVID-19. Assay: immunoSEQ multiplex PCR; the TCRdb copy retains only in-frame clones and omits some. The top ten clones hold 1.4% to 1.5% of a sample with fewer than 300,000 clones, approximately 84% of them seen once. The specimen sequenced was peripheral blood. The source is a human donor with COVID-19, enrolled during active disease. The donor label of this sample is uncertain. CDR3s include the opening cysteine and the closing phenylalanine or tryptophan. The D gene is left open where the match is weak. Size is omitted from some rows. Given values are once, few, many or a class for expanded clones.

CDR3 DNA,CDR3 protein,clone size,D gene,V gene,J gene
TGTGCCAGCAGCTCCCGAGTATCTGGAAACACCATATATTTT,CASSSRVSGNTIYF,NA,NA,TRBV9,TRBJ1-3
TGTGCCTGGGACCCGGACAGATATAATGAAAAACTGTTTTTT,CAWDPDRYNEKLFF,NA,NA,TRBV30,TRBJ1-4
TGTGCCAGCAGTTTACCTACGCTCACGCGGGCCGAAGATACGCAGTATTTT,CASSLPTLTRAEDTQYF,few,NA,TRBV28,TRBJ2-3
TGCGCCAGCAGCCTCTCCGGGACTAGCGGAGTCTACGAGCAGTACTTC,CASSLSGTSGVYEQYF,NA,TRBD2,TRBV4-1,TRBJ2-7
TGTGCCAGCAGCCAAAAAGGGCGTATAGCGGGGGGGTACAATGAGCAGTTCTTC,CASSQKGRIAGGYNEQFF,NA,TRBD2,TRBV14,TRBJ2-1
TGTGCCAGCAGTTCCCCCTTATATGACAGGGCGGTTCAGCCCCAGCATTTT,CASSSPLYDRAVQPQHF,NA,TRBD1,TRBV28,TRBJ1-5
TGTGCCAGCAGCCCGGCAGCGGTGGTCACAGATACGCAGTATTTT,CASSPAAVVTDTQYF,NA,NA,TRBV3-1/TRBV3-2,TRBJ2-3
TGCAGCGTTGGAAGCCCCCCCGAGAGCTCCTACAATGAGCAGTTCTTC,CSVGSPPESSYNEQFF,NA,NA,TRBV29-1,TRBJ2-1
TGTGCCAGCAGCCCCGGGATCGCAACTAATGAAAAACTGTTTTTT,CASSPGIATNEKLFF,NA,NA,TRBV7-9,TRBJ1-4
TGTGCCAGTAGGAGACAGGGGGTGAACAATCAGCCCCAGCATTTT,CASRRQGVNNQPQHF,NA,TRBD1,TRBV19,TRBJ1-5
TGTGCCAGCAGTACCCTAGAGGGGGCATCTGTGCAGTACTTC,CASSTLEGASVQYF,few,TRBD1,TRBV6-5,TRBJ2-7
TGTGCCAGTAGTATAGGGGACAGCGCATTAATGAACACTGAAGCTTTCTTT,CASSIGDSALMNTEAFF,NA,TRBD1,TRBV19,TRBJ1-1
TGTGCCAGCAGTCACAGGGAAGACTCTGGAAACACCATATATTTT,CASSHREDSGNTIYF,NA,NA,TRBV6-5,TRBJ1-3
TGTGCCAGCAGCCCTAGCGGGAGGGTAGGGGAGACCCAGTACTTC,CASSPSGRVGETQYF,NA,TRBD2,TRBV3-1/TRBV3-2,TRBJ2-5
TGTGCCAGCAGCCCTAGGGCGAGCGGACCTCAGCAGTTCTTC,CASSPRASGPQQFF,NA,NA,TRBV7-2,TRBJ2-1
TGTGCCAGCAGCTTCGGGAGGTATACCTACAATGAGCAGTTCTTC,CASSFGRYTYNEQFF,once,TRBD2,TRBV7-2,TRBJ2-1
TGTGCCAGCAGCCCATCGCAGGGGGCGCGCAATTCACCCCTCCACTTT,CASSPSQGARNSPLHF,few,TRBD1,TRBV3-1/TRBV3-2,TRBJ1-6
TGTGCCAGCAGCCAACCTCAGGGCCCAACAGATACGCAGTATTTT,CASSQPQGPTDTQYF,NA,NA,TRBV3-1/TRBV3-2,TRBJ2-3
TGTGCCAGCAGCTTCTCAGGTGGGAGGCACTCCTACGAGCAGTACTTC,CASSFSGGRHSYEQYF,NA,NA,TRBV5-4,TRBJ2-7
TGTGCCAGCTCACGAGGGACACCAGCAACTAATGAAAAACTGTTTTTT,CASSRGTPATNEKLFF,NA,NA,TRBV18,TRBJ1-4